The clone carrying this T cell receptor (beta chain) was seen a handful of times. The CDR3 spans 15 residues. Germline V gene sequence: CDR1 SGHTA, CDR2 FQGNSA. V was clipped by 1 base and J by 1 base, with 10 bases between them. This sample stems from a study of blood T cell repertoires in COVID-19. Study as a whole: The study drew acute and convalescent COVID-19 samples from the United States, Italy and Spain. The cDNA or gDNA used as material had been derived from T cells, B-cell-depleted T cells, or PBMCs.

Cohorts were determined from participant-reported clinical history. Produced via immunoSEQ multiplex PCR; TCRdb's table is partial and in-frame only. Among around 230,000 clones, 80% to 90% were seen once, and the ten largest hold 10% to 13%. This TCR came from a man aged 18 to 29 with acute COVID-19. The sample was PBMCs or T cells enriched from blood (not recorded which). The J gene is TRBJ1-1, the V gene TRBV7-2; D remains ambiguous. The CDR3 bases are TGTGCCAGCAGCTTAGTTCGGGCGGGGAACACTGAAGCTTTCTTT. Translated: CASSLVRAGNTEAFF. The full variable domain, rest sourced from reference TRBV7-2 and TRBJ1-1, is GAGVSQSPSNKVTEKGKDVELRCDPISGHTALYWYRQSLGQGLEFLIYFQGNSAPDKSGLPSDRFSAERTGGSVSTLTIQRTQQEDSAVYLCASSLVRAGNTEAFFGQGTRLTVV.